This is a list of T cell receptor beta chains from one sample in a study of blood T cell repertoires in COVID-19. Clones were sequenced by immunoSEQ multiplex PCR, and TCRdb holds only the in-frame ones, with some missing. There are about 200,000 clones in the sample; 70% to 90% occur only once, and about 3.8% lies in the top ten. Sequencing was performed on PBMCs or T cells enriched from blood (not recorded which). Source of these receptors: a woman aged 40 to 50 with acute COVID-19. Both conserved end residues are part of each CDR3. The order of the fields is J gene, D gene, V gene, clone size, CDR3 protein, CDR3 DNA. A D gene is named only where the DNA matches it firmly. The size entry is marked missing in some rows and otherwise reads once, few, many or a size class.

j_gene: TRBJ1-1
d_gene: .
v_gene: TRBV2
abundance: .
CDR3aa: CASKVGVNTEAFF
CDR3nt: TGTGCCAGCAAGGTAGGAGTTAACACTGAAGCTTTCTTT

j_gene: TRBJ1-3
d_gene: .
v_gene: TRBV3-1/TRBV3-2
abundance: .
CDR3aa: CASRGTFYSGNTIYF
CDR3nt: TGTGCCAGCAGGGGGACTTTTTACTCTGGAAACACCATATATTTT

j_gene: TRBJ2-3
d_gene: .
v_gene: TRBV9
abundance: once
CDR3aa: CASKSGSSADTQYF
CDR3nt: TGTGCCAGCAAGAGCGGGTCCTCCGCAGATACGCAGTATTTT

j_gene: TRBJ2-1
d_gene: TRBD1
v_gene: TRBV24-1
abundance: .
CDR3aa: CATGKGQYNEQFF
CDR3nt: TGTGCCACCGGAAAGGGACAGTACAATGAGCAGTTCTTC

j_gene: TRBJ1-2
d_gene: TRBD1
v_gene: TRBV14
abundance: .
CDR3aa: CASSQGQGPFYGYTF
CDR3nt: TGTGCCAGCAGCCAGGGACAGGGACCATTCTATGGCTACACCTTC

j_gene: TRBJ2-5
d_gene: .
v_gene: TRBV5-6
abundance: .
CDR3aa: CASSRKTRTRETQYF
CDR3nt: TGTGCCAGCAGCCGCAAGACCAGGACAAGGGAGACCCAGTACTTC

j_gene: TRBJ2-1
d_gene: TRBD1
v_gene: TRBV28
abundance: .
CDR3aa: CASSSDRYNEQFF
CDR3nt: TGTGCCAGCAGCTCGGACAGGTACAATGAGCAGTTCTTC

j_gene: TRBJ2-5
d_gene: TRBD2
v_gene: TRBV7-4
abundance: .
CDR3aa: CASSLMVTSGGKETQYF
CDR3nt: TGTGCCAGCAGCTTAATGGTGACTAGCGGGGGCAAAGAGACCCAGTACTTC

j_gene: TRBJ1-1
d_gene: .
v_gene: TRBV12-3/TRBV12-4
abundance: .
CDR3aa: CASSNSYNTEAFF
CDR3nt: TGTGCCAGCAGTAACAGCTATAACACTGAAGCTTTCTTT

j_gene: TRBJ2-7
d_gene: TRBD2
v_gene: TRBV5-6
abundance: once
CDR3aa: CASSGLDAGGPLEQYF
CDR3nt: TGTGCCAGCAGCGGATTAGATGCGGGAGGGCCGCTTGAGCAGTACTTC

j_gene: TRBJ2-7
d_gene: .
v_gene: TRBV9
abundance: once
CDR3aa: CASSAGYRALDEQYF
CDR3nt: TGTGCCAGCAGCGCCGGATACAGGGCCCTGGACGAGCAGTACTTC

j_gene: TRBJ1-3
d_gene: .
v_gene: TRBV4-3
abundance: .
CDR3aa: CASSQDLRYTIYF
CDR3nt: TGCGCCAGCAGCCAAGATTTGAGGTACACCATATATTTT

j_gene: TRBJ1-1
d_gene: TRBD1
v_gene: TRBV3-1/TRBV3-2
abundance: .
CDR3aa: CASSQQTGQGVTEAFF
CDR3nt: TGTGCCAGCAGCCAACAAACTGGACAGGGGGTTACTGAAGCTTTCTTT

j_gene: TRBJ2-5
d_gene: .
v_gene: TRBV4-1
abundance: .
CDR3aa: CASSQAPATTGSFEETQYF
CDR3nt: TGCGCCAGCAGCCAGGCCCCCGCGACAACAGGGTCTTTCGAAGAGACCCAGTACTTC

j_gene: TRBJ2-4
d_gene: .
v_gene: TRBV5-6
abundance: .
CDR3aa: CASSLSATLAKNIQYF
CDR3nt: TGTGCCAGCAGCTTGTCTGCGACTCTAGCCAAAAACATTCAGTACTTC

j_gene: TRBJ2-2
d_gene: TRBD2
v_gene: TRBV11-2
abundance: .
CDR3aa: CASSLRRERRTGELFF
CDR3nt: TGTGCCAGCAGCTTAAGGCGGGAGCGTCGCACCGGGGAGCTGTTTTTT

j_gene: TRBJ1-1
d_gene: TRBD1
v_gene: TRBV10-3
abundance: few
CDR3aa: CAISETGGGTEAFF
CDR3nt: TGTGCCATCAGTGAGACAGGGGGAGGGACTGAAGCTTTCTTT

j_gene: TRBJ2-3
d_gene: TRBD2
v_gene: TRBV27
abundance: .
CDR3aa: CASSPNGLAGATDTQYF
CDR3nt: TGTGCCAGCAGTCCCAATGGACTAGCGGGTGCTACAGATACGCAGTATTTT

j_gene: TRBJ2-7
d_gene: TRBD2
v_gene: TRBV2
abundance: .
CDR3aa: CASSEAAGRAGYEQYF
CDR3nt: TGTGCCAGCAGTGAAGCGGCCGGGAGGGCGGGGTACGAGCAGTACTTC

j_gene: TRBJ2-5
d_gene: .
v_gene: TRBV28
abundance: .
CDR3aa: CASQIQGSQETQYF
CDR3nt: TGTGCCAGCCAAATACAGGGTTCCCAAGAGACCCAGTACTTC

j_gene: TRBJ2-7
d_gene: .
v_gene: TRBV28
abundance: .
CDR3aa: CASSSTGVGYEQYF
CDR3nt: TGTGCCAGCAGTTCTACGGGAGTCGGGTACGAGCAGTACTTC

j_gene: TRBJ2-7
d_gene: .
v_gene: TRBV5-1
abundance: .
CDR3aa: CASSLMSPTSYEQYF
CDR3nt: TGCGCCAGCAGCTTGATGTCTCCAACTTCCTACGAGCAGTACTTC

j_gene: TRBJ2-5
d_gene: .
v_gene: TRBV9
abundance: .
CDR3aa: CASSTGPQETQYF
CDR3nt: TGTGCCAGCAGCACAGGTCCCCAAGAGACCCAGTACTTC

j_gene: TRBJ2-6
d_gene: .
v_gene: TRBV10-2
abundance: once
CDR3aa: CASIEVGRYPSGANVLTF
CDR3nt: TGCGCCAGCATTGAAGTAGGCAGGTACCCCTCTGGGGCCAACGTCCTGACTTTC

j_gene: TRBJ1-4
d_gene: TRBD1
v_gene: TRBV2
abundance: .
CDR3aa: CASIRGQGEHGKLFF
CDR3nt: TGTGCCAGCATTAGAGGACAGGGAGAACACGGAAAACTGTTTTTT

j_gene: TRBJ2-3
d_gene: .
v_gene: TRBV9
abundance: .
CDR3aa: CASQTRFGDTQYF
CDR3nt: TGTGCCAGCCAAACTAGATTTGGAGATACGCAGTATTTT